What follows describes a single T cell receptor (beta chain). Its specificity is unknown. The data stem from a study of glioma-infiltrating T cells after dendritic cell vaccination. Study summary: Treatment, given 2003 to 2012, was autologous tumor lysate-pulsed dendritic cell vaccination.

TCRB CDR3 was amplified from 2 ug genomic DNA or less. Amplification used 60 V beta primers and 13 J beta primers. Method: immunoSEQ multiplex PCR; TCRdb's copy keeps in-frame clones and lacks some. The sample carries over 70,000 clones, roughly 87% recorded once. CDR1 is LNHNV, CDR2 YYDKDF, per germline (reference sequence). After removal of 0 bases from V and 7 bases from J, the junction contained 3 bases not matched to a gene. This CDR3 has 14 residues. Study observations and caveats: Few patients contributed both blood and tumor specimens.

The chain uses TRBV15 and TRBJ2-1, with 7 bases identical to TRBD1. The TCR comes from a human donor with glioblastoma. Material: blood, obtained before dendritic cell vaccination. This CDR3 is CATSREDRWNEQFF. CDR3 DNA: TGTGCCACCAGCAGAGAGGACAGGTGGAATGAGCAGTTCTTC. Full variable domain (rest looked up from reference TRBV15 and TRBJ2-1): DAMVIQNPRYQVTQFGKPVTLSCSQTLNHNVMYWYQQKSSQAPKLLFHYYDKDFNNEADTPDNFQSRRPNTSFCFLDIRSPGLGDTAMYLCATSREDRWNEQFFGPGTRLTVL.